The 20 T cell receptor beta chains listed next were all sequenced from one sample in a study of CD8 T cell repertoires and HIV-1 epitope variants. Only in-frame clones appear in the TCRdb table, and some are missing; sequencing was by immunoSEQ multiplex PCR. The sample includes thousands of clones, roughly 74% seen only once; the top ten take approximately 39%. These receptors are not linked to any known antigen. Sequenced sample: cultured CD8+ T cells derived from PBMCs. The receptors here all came from a male donor with HIV.

In this sample, this clone turned up a few times. V is TRBV25-1 and J is TRBJ1-1; 7 bases fit TRBD1. The CDR3 spans 12 residues. Germline V gene data show CDR1 as MGHDK and CDR2 as SYGVNS. The CDR3 spells CATGAGGTEAFF. In DNA, the CDR3 is TGTGCTACAGGGGCGGGTGGCACTGAAGCTTTCTTT.

The CDR3 sequence: CASTNLANEQFF. CDR3 nucleotide sequence: TGTGCCAGCACCAACCTAGCAAATGAGCAGTTCTTC. The chain links TRBV6-1 to TRBJ2-1, with a weak D call TRBD2 (5 bases). The CDR3 runs 12 residues. CDR1 and CDR2 from the germline V gene are MNHNS and SASEGT. Between the trimmed V and J ends, which lost 7 bases and 7 bases, there was a span of 11 bases.

This chain joins TRBV10-2 and TRBJ2-3; D is possibly TRBD1 (5 bases). CDR1 WSHSY and CDR2 SAAADI come from the germline V gene. This CDR3 is built from 15 residues. V lost 2 bases to trimming and J lost 2 bases, with 11 bases between them. CDR3 in DNA: TGCGCCAGCAGTGAGGCGGCAGGGCTCACAGATACGCAGTATTTT. Its protein product is CASSEAAGLTDTQYF.

The chain combines TRBV19 with TRBJ2-1; TRBD2 matches at 9 bases. CDR1 LNHDA and CDR2 SQIVND come from the germline V gene (reference sequence). Trimming cost V 2 bases and J 4 bases; bases outside gene matches: 3. The CDR3 has 15 residues. The CDR3 DNA sequence: TGTGCCAGTAGTATAAGCGGGGGGCGATACAATGAGCAGTTCTTC. It encodes CASSISGGRYNEQFF.

This clone appeared a few times. This chain connects TRBV7-3 to TRBJ1-1; D call uncertain. V lost 4 bases and J 6 bases, leaving 6 bases between the germline ends. Germline V gives CDR1 SGHTA, CDR2 FQGTGA. The CDR3 contains 11 residues. CDR3: CASSSGSEAFF. The CDR3 DNA reads TGTGCCAGCAGCTCCGGGTCTGAAGCTTTCTTT.

This chain links TRBV5-1 with TRBJ2-7; a possible D gene is TRBD1 (6 bases). This CDR3 has 14 residues. V shed 1 base and J shed 5 bases, with 13 bases lying between them. CDR1 is SGHRS and CDR2 is YFSETQ in the germline V gene. The CDR3 is CASSLLSGEDEQYF. CDR3 DNA: TGCGCCAGCAGCTTGTTGTCAGGGGAAGACGAGCAGTACTTC.

For the CDR3, the DNA is TGTGCCAGTAATTCCCTGGCGCAGGGGGCTGATGAGCAGTTCTTC. This codes for CASNSLAQGADEQFF. The J gene is TRBJ2-1, the V gene TRBV19; TRBD1 matches at 8 bases. Germline V gives CDR1 LNHDA, CDR2 SQIVND (reference sequence). This CDR3 comprises 15 residues. V lost 7 bases, J lost 8 bases, and 13 bases stayed unmatched.

The chain is built from TRBV9 and TRBJ1-1, with D perhaps TRBD1 (6 bases). CDR1 is SGDLS and CDR2 is YYNGEE in the germline V gene. V lost 4 bases, J lost 2 bases, and 12 bases lay in between. This CDR3 has 14 amino acids. The CDR3 reads CASSPGGPNTEAFF. In DNA form, the CDR3 reads TGTGCCAGCAGCCCCGGGGGGCCCAACACTGAAGCTTTCTTT.

The chain recombines TRBV9 with TRBJ2-2; 10 nucleotides agree with TRBD1. The CDR3 sequence is 15 residues long. J was trimmed by 6 bases and V by 3 bases; bases with no gene match: 5. CDR1 SGDLS and CDR2 YYNGEE come from the germline V gene. CDR3: CASSAGTGVSGELFF. CDR3 nucleotide sequence: TGTGCCAGCAGCGCCGGGACAGGGGTTTCCGGGGAGCTGTTTTTT.

V and J are TRBV5-4 and TRBJ2-1, with 11 bases that match TRBD2. The CDR3 has 14 amino acids. V trimming: 7 bases; J trimming: 5 bases; junction bases outside the gene matches: 5. The germline V gene has CDR1 SGHNT and CDR2 YYREEE (reference sequence). Here the CDR3 reads CASSGTSGNNEQFF. DNA for the CDR3: TGTGCCAGCTCCGGGACTAGCGGAAACAATGAGCAGTTCTTC.

This chain uses TRBV11-2 with TRBJ1-5; perhaps TRBD1 as D (6 bases). Germline loops: CDR1 SGHAT, CDR2 FQNNGV. This CDR3 is built from 16 residues. Trimming left V 5 bases short and J 3 bases short, with 17 bases between. The CDR3 protein is CASSLGSGAVNQPQHF. CDR3 bases: TGTGCCAGCAGCCTGGGGTCAGGGGCGGTCAATCAGCCCCAGCATTTT.

This rearrangement joins TRBV4-2 to TRBJ2-7, with 7 positions matching TRBD2. Germline-derived CDR1 and CDR2 are LGHNA and YNFKEQ. The CDR3 totals 15 residues. With 0 bases clipped from V and 2 bases from J, the junction kept 4 bases outside the gene matches. The CDR3 here is CASSQEVLATYEQYF. The CDR3 DNA reads TGTGCCAGCAGCCAAGAAGTACTAGCGACCTACGAGCAGTACTTC.

This chain joins TRBV7-2 and TRBJ1-2; 10 positions agree with TRBD1. The V and J ends lost 6 bases and 4 bases, in that order; junction bases with no gene match: 8. The length of the CDR3 is 15 residues. In germline, CDR1 is SGHTA, CDR2 FQGNSA. The CDR3 DNA reads TGTGCCAGCAGACCTGGGACAGGGGAGAGCTATGGCTACACCTTC. It translates to CASRPGTGESYGYTF.

This clone was picked up one time. V is TRBV13 and J is TRBJ1-2; D perhaps matches TRBD1 (6 bases). From germline, CDR1 is PRHDT and CDR2 FYEKMQ (reference sequence). The CDR3 is made up of 13 amino acids. Trimming left V 5 bases short and J 6 bases short, with 13 bases between. This CDR3 is CASSAQTGHGYTF. In DNA, the CDR3 is TGTGCCAGCAGCGCCCAGACAGGCCATGGCTACACCTTC.

In DNA form, the CDR3 reads TGTGCCAGCACCCCCGCCGGGGGAGCGGAGACCCAGTACTTC. Its protein product is CASTPAGGAETQYF. This chain links TRBV5-6 with TRBJ2-5; the D gene is possibly TRBD2 (6 bases). V lost 6 bases and J 5 bases, leaving 17 bases between the germline ends. The germline gives CDR1 SGHDT, CDR2 YYEEEE. This CDR3 comprises 14 residues.

The chain is built from TRBV5-4 and TRBJ2-2; 16 positions agree with TRBD2. V was pared by 4 bases and J by 1 base, with 4 bases of the junction left unmatched. Germline CDR1 is SGHNT and CDR2 is YYREEE (reference sequence). The CDR3 covers 18 residues. The CDR3 here is CASSPGLAGGQNTGELFF. The CDR3 nucleotides read TGTGCCAGCAGCCCGGGACTAGCGGGGGGGCAGAACACCGGGGAGCTGTTTTTT.

The genes are TRBV11-3 and TRBJ2-1; 9 bases map to TRBD2. The CDR3 loop spans 15 amino acids. From germline, CDR1 is SGHNT and CDR2 YENEEA. V shed 5 bases and J 5 bases; nucleotides not matched to a gene: 7. CDR3 sequence reads: CASSPRTSVNNEQFF. DNA of the CDR3: TGTGCCAGCAGCCCGCGGACTAGCGTCAACAATGAGCAGTTCTTC.

This clone was found once. This chain links TRBV11-2 with TRBJ2-7; perhaps TRBD2 as D (5 bases). Germline lookup yields CDR1 SGHAT and CDR2 FQNNGV. The germline V and J ends were trimmed by 8 bases and 7 bases, with 15 bases remaining between them. The CDR3 contains 12 residues. For the CDR3, the DNA is TGTGCCAGCGGGGAACGGGGTCGAGAGCAGTACTTC. Its protein is CASGERGREQYF. The full variable domain, with the rest looked up from reference TRBV11-2 and TRBJ2-7, is EAGVAQSPRYKIIEKRQSVAFWCNPISGHATLYWYQQILGQGPKLLIQFQNNGVVDDSQLPKDRFSAERLKGVDSTLKIQPAKLEDSAVYLCASGERGREQYFGPGTRLTVT.

The gene calls are TRBV18 and TRBJ2-5, with a weak D call TRBD2 (7 bases). Looked up from germline, CDR1 is KGHSH and CDR2 is LQKENI. V dropped 9 bases and J dropped 4 bases, with 15 bases sitting between them. The CDR3 is made up of 13 amino acids. CDR3 region: CARSGGGGETQYF. The DNA for the CDR3 is TGTGCCAGGTCGGGGGGCGGGGGAGAGACCCAGTACTTC.

The chain couples TRBV4-3 to TRBJ1-1; a weak D match, TRBD1 (5 bases). The CDR3 runs to 16 residues. Trimming pared 0 bases from V and 3 bases from J, leaving 14 bases between. The germline V gene has CDR1 LGHNA and CDR2 YSLEER. CDR3 DNA sequence: TGCGCCAGCAGCCAAGATTCACGAGGGGCGCACACTGAAGCTTTCTTT. Translating gives CASSQDSRGAHTEAFF.